The following is a T cell receptor (beta chain) sequence with its context. The antigen remains unidentified. J gave up 2 bases and V 1 base, and 3 bases lay outside the gene matches. This CDR3 has 17 amino acids. CDR1 is LGHNA, CDR2 YNFKEQ, per germline. Patients got 3 mg/kg IV nivolumab weeks 1, 4, 7, 10, then biweekly through week 26. This entry comes from a study of ipilimumab plus nivolumab after autologous stem cell transplantation. Points from the study as a whole: Per the authors, repertoire, Treg and microbiota data justify further study.

Method: immunoSEQ multiplex PCR; TCRdb's copy keeps in-frame clones and lacks some. Of approximately 80,000 clones in the sample, 83% were seen once. This chain connects TRBV4-2 to TRBJ2-3; 13 bases are a match to TRBD2. The sequence was collected from a male donor with diffuse large B-cell lymphoma. Specimen: PBMCs, collected in a trial of ipilimumab plus nivolumab as post-transplant consolidation. CDR3 sequence reads: CASSQGGTSGDTDTQYF. CDR3 coding DNA: TGTGCCAGCAGCCAAGGGGGGACTAGCGGGGACACAGATACGCAGTATTTT.